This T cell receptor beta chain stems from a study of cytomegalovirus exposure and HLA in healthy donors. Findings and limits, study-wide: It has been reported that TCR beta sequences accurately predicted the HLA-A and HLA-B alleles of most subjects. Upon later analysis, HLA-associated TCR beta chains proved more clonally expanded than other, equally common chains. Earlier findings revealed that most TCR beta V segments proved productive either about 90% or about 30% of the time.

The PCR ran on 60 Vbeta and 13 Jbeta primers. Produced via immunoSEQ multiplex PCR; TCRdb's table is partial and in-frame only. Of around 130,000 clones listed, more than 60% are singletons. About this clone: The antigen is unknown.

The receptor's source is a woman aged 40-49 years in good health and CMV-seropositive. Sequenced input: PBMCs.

CDR3: CASSLGQGTLNTEAFF. DNA for the CDR3: TGCGCCAGCAGCTTGGGACAGGGGACGTTGAACACTGAAGCTTTCTTT. The chain has TRBV5-1 and TRBJ1-1, with TRBD1 matching over 8 bases. Unmatched junction bases numbered 4, after V lost 0 bases and J lost 0 bases. The CDR3 loop spans 16 amino acids. From germline, CDR1 is SGHRS and CDR2 YFSETQ.